Below are 5 T cell receptor beta chains sequenced from a single sample in a study of blood T cell repertoires in COVID-19. Sequencing was performed with immunoSEQ multiplex PCR; in TCRdb, only in-frame clones are kept and a portion is missing. The data hold approximately 90,000 clones, with around 86% observed a single time. The sample was peripheral blood. These receptors were obtained from a man in his fifties or sixties with acute or convalescent COVID-19.

The rearrangement joins TRBV5-4 to TRBJ1-3, with 9 nucleotides matching TRBD1. The trim removed 4 bases at V and 0 bases at J, leaving 5 bases unmatched. The CDR3 is 16 residues long. Germline values: CDR1 SGHNT, CDR2 YYREEE (reference sequence). The CDR3 coding sequence is TGTGCCAGCAGCCTGGGACAGGGCTTCTCTGGAAACACCATATATTTT. Amino acid sequence: CASSLGQGFSGNTIYF.

There are a few counts of this clone. V is TRBV7-3 and J is TRBJ2-3; the D gene is possibly TRBD2 (7 bases). Trimming left V 3 bases short and J 1 base short, with 11 bases between. CDR1 and CDR2 from the germline V gene are SGHTA and FQGTGA. CDR3 length equals 15 residues. The CDR3 bases are TGTGCCAGCAGCTTCGGAGGGGGGGGCACAGATACGCAGTATTTT. Translated, it gives CASSFGGGGTDTQYF.

V usage is TRBV6-5 and J usage is TRBJ2-3; 8 nucleotides agree with TRBD2. Trimming at V came to 1 base and at J to 3 bases, leaving 6 bases not matched to a gene. The CDR3 consists of 16 residues. Germline values: CDR1 MNHEY, CDR2 SVGAGI. The CDR3 sequence: CASSYFVGGVTDTQYF. The CDR3 nucleotides are TGTGCCAGCAGTTACTTTGTCGGGGGGGTAACAGATACGCAGTATTTT.

The V call is TRBV30, the J call TRBJ2-7, with TRBD2 as a possible D gene (6 bases). Trimming stripped 5 bases from V and 6 bases from J, with 11 bases between. The CDR3 totals 11 residues. Germline CDR1 reads GTSNPN; CDR2 reads SVGIG (reference sequence). CDR3 DNA: TGTGCCTGGGGTGAGGGAGGCGAGCAGTACTTC. Its translation: CAWGEGGEQYF.

The V gene is TRBV19, the J gene TRBJ1-2, with TRBD1 matching 9 bases. CDR1 and CDR2 (germline): LNHDA, SQIVND (reference sequence). The CDR3 totals 16 residues. Germline trimming cut 5 bases from V and 0 bases from J; bases unmatched to any gene: 7. In DNA, the CDR3 is TGTGCCAGTAGTCGGGACAGGGAAGCTACTAACTATGGCTACACCTTC. Translating it yields CASSRDREATNYGYTF.